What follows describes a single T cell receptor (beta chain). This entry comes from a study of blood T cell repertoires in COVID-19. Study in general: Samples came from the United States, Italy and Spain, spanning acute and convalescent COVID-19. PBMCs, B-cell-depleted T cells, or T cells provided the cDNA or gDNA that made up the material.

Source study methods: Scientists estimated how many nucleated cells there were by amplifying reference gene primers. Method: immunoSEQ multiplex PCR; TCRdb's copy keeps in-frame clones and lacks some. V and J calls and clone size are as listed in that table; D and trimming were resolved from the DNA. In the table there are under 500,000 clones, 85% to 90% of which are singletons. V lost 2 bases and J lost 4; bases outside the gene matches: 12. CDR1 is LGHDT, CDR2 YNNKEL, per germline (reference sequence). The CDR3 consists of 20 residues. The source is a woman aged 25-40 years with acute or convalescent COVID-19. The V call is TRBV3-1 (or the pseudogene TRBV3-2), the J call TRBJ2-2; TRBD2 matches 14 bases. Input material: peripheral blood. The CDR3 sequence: CASSQRPGTSGGRGTGELFF. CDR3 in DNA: TGTGCCAGCAGCCAACGACCCGGGACTAGCGGGGGACGCGGCACCGGGGAGCTGTTTTTT.